This T cell receptor beta chain was observed in a study of naive and memory T cell subsets. Study-wide points: Diversity fell and Gini index rose from naive through CM, EM, EMRA. Clonotypes here are unpaired alpha or beta chain sequences. Especially in CD8 cells, naive repertoires contained a few larger clonotypes, possibly CD45RA-re-expressing memory cells.

Two oligonucleotides, mixed equimolar, formed the beta constant-region primer covering TRBC1 and TRBC2. Ligated cDNA was amplified by four rounds of PCR with nested alpha and beta constant-region primers and SP2. Ligation attached a single-stranded oligonucleotide with a 12-nucleotide UMI and the SP2 primer to the cDNA 3' end. TCRdb redid the calling of the UMI-ligation and nested PCR reads with MiXCR, one entry per CDR3 protein. Of approximately 140,000 distinct CDR3 sequences listed, under 25% are singletons. Germline V gene lookup returns CDR1 MNHEY and CDR2 SVGAGI. The CDR3 extends over 15 amino acids. V lost 5 bases, J lost 0 bases, and 8 bases lay in between. This clonotype was recorded a few times. What it recognizes is unknown.

The sequence was obtained from a human donor in good health. The specimen was naive CD4+ T cells from blood. The chain recombines TRBV6-5 with TRBJ2-6; TRBD1 or TRBD2 may be the D gene (5 bases each). CDR3 loop: CASSQRGSGANVLTF. CDR3 DNA: TGTGCCAGCAGTCAGAGGGGCTCTGGGGCCAACGTCCTGACTTTC.